This TCR beta chain originates from a study of blood T cells in healthy people across ages. Turning to this clonotype: Its specificity is unknown.

Trimming removed 2 bases at V and 3 bases at J, with 10 bases between. The CDR3 length is 14 residues. CDR1 and CDR2 from the germline V gene are MDHEN and SYDVKM. Study outcomes and limitations: Higher diversity and more naive CD4+ cells were features of long-lived donors, compared to aged donors.

Sample-barcoded 5' priming and a J-beta primer mix drove a second PCR of about 6 to 12 cycles. Using its own MiXCR run on the 5' RACE reads, TCRdb lists one record per CDR3 protein. The sample carries 800,000 or so distinct CDR3 sequences, 25% recorded once. The same specimen was also included in a second study, on T cells of mothers and their children.

The sequencing input was blood. The chain recombines TRBV28 with TRBJ1-2; TRBD1 is a possible D gene (5 bases). The source is a boy between 10 and 17 years old in good health. CDR3 sequence: CASSLGLGDYGYTF. DNA for the CDR3: TGTGCCAGCAGTTTAGGGTTAGGGGACTATGGCTACACCTTC.